Sequencing of this T cell receptor beta chain was carried out in a study of T cells expressing NK-cell markers. Germline-derived CDR1 and CDR2 are SGHRS and YFSETQ. The CDR3 is 15 amino acids. TCRdb reprocessed the 5' RACE reads; each CDR3 protein has one entry and no DNA is given. This sample's clone table lists 550,000 to 600,000 distinct CDR3 sequences. General study findings and limits: Similarly, these clonotypes led the CD3+CD56-NKG2C+ fraction as well in a few donors.

Of note for this clonotype: As yet, its antigen is unknown.

The material sequenced was blood T cells: a sorted CD56 or NKG2C T cell subset, CD4+ or CD8+ T cells, or bulk PBMC T cells (not recorded which). V gene TRBV5-1 combines with J gene TRBJ1-5. This receptor was taken from a man younger than 35 in good health. CDR3 amino acids: CASSLTAGGPPPQHF.